These T cell receptor beta chains were read from a single sample in a study of T cell changes during pregnancy in multiple sclerosis. Sequencing was performed with immunoSEQ multiplex PCR; in TCRdb, only in-frame clones are kept and a portion is missing. The sample includes about 50,000 clones, roughly 92% of them seen just once. The source was CD4+ T cells from peripheral blood mononuclear cells, collected before pregnancy. All receptors come from a female donor with multiple sclerosis, enrolled in a pregnancy study. Both conserved end residues are part of each CDR3. Fields, in order: J gene, D gene, V gene, clone size, CDR3 protein, CDR3 DNA. The D gene is left open where the match is weak. Clone size is stated in some rows and not others, as once, few, many or a class when expanded.

TRBJ2-7 NA TRBV7-2 NA CASSAYGYEQYF TGTGCCAGCAGCGCCTACGGCTACGAGCAGTACTTC
TRBJ1-5 NA TRBV27 NA CASRATRGNQPQHF TGTGCCAGCAGAGCAACCAGGGGCAATCAGCCCCAGCATTTT
TRBJ1-3 NA TRBV13 NA CASSIDPGRGNTIYF TGTGCCAGCAGCATTGACCCAGGGCGCGGAAACACCATATATTTT
TRBJ2-3 TRBD2 TRBV14 NA CASSPIPAISGVSTDTQYF TGTGCCAGCAGCCCAATCCCAGCGATTAGCGGGGTGAGCACAGATACGCAGTATTTT
TRBJ1-1 NA TRBV6-5 NA CASSYGQIVNTEAFF TGTGCCAGCAGTTACGGGCAGATTGTGAACACTGAAGCTTTCTTT
TRBJ2-7 TRBD1 TRBV2 NA CASSLQGRSFHEQYF TGTGCCAGCAGTTTACAGGGGAGATCCTTCCACGAGCAGTACTTC
TRBJ2-7 TRBD1 TRBV19 NA CASSRPGTGTYEQYF TGTGCCAGTAGTAGGCCCGGGACAGGGACCTACGAGCAGTACTTC
TRBJ1-1 NA TRBV7-2 NA CASSPTKRGSMNTEAFF TGTGCCAGCAGCCCGACAAAAAGAGGGAGTATGAACACTGAAGCTTTCTTT
TRBJ1-4 NA TRBV6-5 once CASSYRGSGEKLFF TGTGCCAGCAGTTACAGGGGAAGTGGTGAAAAACTGTTTTTT
TRBJ2-1 TRBD1 TRBV4-1 NA CASSQSKGQGLNEQFF TGCGCCAGCAGCCAATCCAAGGGACAGGGGTTGAATGAGCAGTTCTTC
TRBJ2-5 TRBD2 TRBV19 NA CASSIRGTSGWETQYF TGTGCCAGTAGTATACGGGGGACTAGCGGGTGGGAGACCCAGTACTTC
TRBJ2-1 NA TRBV28 NA CASSKGVPYNEQFF TGTGCCAGCAGCAAGGGAGTACCCTACAATGAGCAGTTCTTC
TRBJ2-5 NA TRBV14 NA CASSQDSRRVAAQETQYF TGTGCCAGCAGCCAAGATAGCCGCCGAGTAGCGGCCCAAGAGACCCAGTACTTC
TRBJ2-1 NA TRBV30 NA CAWELGWEQFF TGTGCCTGGGAACTAGGTTGGGAGCAGTTCTTC
TRBJ1-4 TRBD1 TRBV7-9 NA CASSMDRVDEKLFF TGTGCCAGCAGCATGGACAGGGTTGATGAAAAACTGTTTTTT
TRBJ2-5 TRBD1 TRBV5-8 once CASRQPGGFLQETQYF TGTGCCAGCAGACAGCCAGGGGGCTTCCTCCAAGAGACCCAGTACTTC
TRBJ2-7 NA TRBV18 NA CASSPRTEAYEQYF TGTGCCAGCTCACCTCGGACAGAGGCCTACGAGCAGTACTTC
TRBJ2-2 NA TRBV27 NA CASSYSGHVNGGELFF TGTGCCAGCAGTTATAGCGGCCACGTCAATGGCGGGGAGCTGTTTTTT
TRBJ1-2 NA TRBV6-1 once CASSASRNNYGYTF TGTGCCAGCAGTGCCTCTAGGAACAACTATGGCTACACCTTC
TRBJ1-4 NA TRBV5-6 NA CASSLGMSTNEKLFF TGTGCCAGCAGCTTGGGTATGTCCACTAATGAAAAACTGTTTTTT
TRBJ1-2 NA TRBV27 NA CASSLFSTGYGYTF TGTGCCAGCAGTTTATTCTCGACAGGTTATGGCTACACCTTC
TRBJ2-2 TRBD1 TRBV29-1 NA CSVWLAGGRAGELFF TGCAGCGTTTGGTTGGCAGGGGGAAGGGCCGGGGAGCTGTTTTTT
TRBJ2-7 TRBD2 TRBV13 NA CASSLRGLAGSDEQYF TGTGCCAGCAGCTTACGAGGGCTAGCGGGATCCGACGAGCAGTACTTC